This T cell receptor (beta chain) is from a study of cytomegalovirus exposure and HLA in healthy donors. Broader study findings: According to the study, around 150 TCR beta chains were cytomegalovirus-associated. First-cohort TCR clusters were later found to tend to co-occur in the 90 to 150 validation repertoires.

With respect to this clone: Its specificity is not known.

Sequencing was performed with immunoSEQ multiplex PCR; in TCRdb, only in-frame clones are kept and a portion is missing. Counted here are around 300,000 clones, about nine tenths occurring once; the ten biggest clones make up 0.95% to 1.5%. This receptor was identified in a woman in her 30s in good health and CMV-seropositive. What was sequenced was PBMCs.

For the CDR3, the DNA is TGTGCCAGCAGCTTGGATCCAGGGAAGCCTGGCTACACCTTC. Its translation is CASSLDPGKPGYTF. The rearrangement links TRBV5-4 to TRBJ1-2, with a possible D match to TRBD1 (5 bases). CDR1 SGHNT and CDR2 YYREEE come from the germline V gene (reference sequence). V shed 0 bases and J shed 7 bases, with 13 bases lying between them. This CDR3 spans 14 amino acids.